This TCR beta chain was identified in a study of beta chain features in type 1 diabetes. Study in general: The study found patients and healthy donors alike in age, gender and cell yields.

This clone was found a few times. Its antigen is unknown. TCRB transcripts that were expressed got sequenced, as all of the isolated RNA had been reverse transcribed. The repertoire was sequenced with immunoSEQ multiplex PCR; TCRdb's copy has only in-frame clones and lacks some. This table holds about 930,000 clones, roughly 15% found once. One heparinised draw of blood, averaging around 120 mL, came from each donor. CDR3 size: 16 residues. Germline V lookup: CDR1 SGHNT, CDR2 YENEEA. J gave up 7 bases and V 3 bases, and 11 bases lay outside the gene matches. Study-level results: Type 1 diabetes patients showed a moderate but significant shortening of TCRB CDR3s in all four CD4+ subsets. Within the patient group, naive, central memory and Treg TCRB repertoires appeared more similar to each other than within healthy donors.

J is TRBJ2-1 and V is TRBV11-3; TRBD2 agrees at 8 bases. This TCR came from a woman aged 18 to 35 in good health. The sample comprised naive CD4+ T cells from blood. The DNA of the CDR3 is TGTGCCAGCAGCTTTCGCGTGGCGGGAGGTAATAATGAGCAGTTCTTC. Protein sequence: CASSFRVAGGNNEQFF.